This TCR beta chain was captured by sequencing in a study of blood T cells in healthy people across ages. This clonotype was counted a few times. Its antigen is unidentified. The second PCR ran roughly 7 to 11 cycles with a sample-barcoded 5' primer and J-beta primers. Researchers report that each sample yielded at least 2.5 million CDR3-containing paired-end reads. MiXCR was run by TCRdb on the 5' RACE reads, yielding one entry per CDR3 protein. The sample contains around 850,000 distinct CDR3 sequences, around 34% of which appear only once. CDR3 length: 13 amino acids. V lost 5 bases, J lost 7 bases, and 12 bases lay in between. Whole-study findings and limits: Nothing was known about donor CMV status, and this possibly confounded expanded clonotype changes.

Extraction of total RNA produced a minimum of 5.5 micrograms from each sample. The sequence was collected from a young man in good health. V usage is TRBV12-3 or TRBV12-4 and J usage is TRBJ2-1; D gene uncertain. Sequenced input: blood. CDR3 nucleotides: TGTGCCAGCAGTGTCAGGCAGTTAAATGAGCAGTTCTTC. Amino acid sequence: CASSVRQLNEQFF.